This is a list of T cell receptor beta chains from one sample in a study of vaccination effects on CD4 cells after COVID-19. Clones were sequenced by immunoSEQ multiplex PCR, and TCRdb holds only the in-frame ones, with some missing. The sample includes about 30,000 clones, over 70% of them seen just once. The antigens of these receptors remain unknown. Sequencing was performed on CD4+ T cells from PBMCs cultured with HCoV-229E spike peptides, taken after COVID-19 vaccination. The receptors come from a human donor who received a COVID-19 vaccine. Each CDR3 is given with its conserved first and last residue. A D gene is named only where the DNA matches it firmly. Clone size appears in some rows only: once, few, many, or a class for an expanded clone.

>TRBJ2-5|.|TRBD1|TRBV2
CASSPGTGQETQYF
TGTGCCAGCAGCCCCGGGACAGGGCAAGAGACCCAGTACTTC
>TRBJ2-7|.|TRBD1|TRBV7-6
CASSAQTGNYDEQYF
TGTGCCAGCAGCGCCCAGACAGGGAATTACGACGAGCAGTACTTC
>TRBJ2-1|.|TRBD2|TRBV9
CASSVSGGTYNEQFF
TGTGCCAGCAGCGTTAGCGGGGGGACCTACAATGAGCAGTTCTTC
>TRBJ2-7|large|.|TRBV6-2/TRBV6-3
CASSLTGTSGSLYEQYF
TGTGCCAGCAGCCTGACAGGGACCAGCGGGAGTCTGTACGAGCAGTACTTC
>TRBJ2-2|.|TRBD2|TRBV5-1
CASSTLITSGRADGELFF
TGCGCCAGCAGCACCCTGATTACTAGCGGGAGAGCGGACGGGGAGCTGTTTTTT
>TRBJ1-1|.|TRBD1|TRBV7-2
CASSQGARTEAFF
TGTGCCAGCAGCCAGGGGGCGCGCACTGAAGCTTTCTTT
>TRBJ2-2|few|.|TRBV3-1/TRBV3-2
CASSHLRGGLGELFF
TGTGCCAGCAGCCACCTGAGGGGGGGCTTGGGGGAGCTGTTTTTT
>TRBJ2-4|once|TRBD1|TRBV10-2
CASSQQGAAKNIQYF
TGCGCCAGCAGTCAACAGGGGGCCGCCAAAAACATTCAGTACTTC
>TRBJ1-5|.|.|TRBV5-1
CASSAGESNQPQHF
TGCGCCAGCAGCGCAGGGGAAAGCAATCAGCCCCAGCATTTT
>TRBJ1-5|few|.|TRBV5-8
CASSPYNQPQHF
TGTGCCAGCAGCCCTTACAATCAGCCCCAGCATTTT
>TRBJ1-6|once|.|TRBV30
CAWSDRNSPLHF
TGTGCCTGGAGTGATAGGAATTCACCCCTCCACTTT
>TRBJ2-5|.|TRBD2|TRBV20-1
CSASPTSGGYQETQYF
TGCAGTGCTAGTCCGACTAGCGGGGGGTACCAAGAGACCCAGTACTTC
>TRBJ2-6|.|.|TRBV4-1
CASSQEGIVDSRNSGANVLTF
TGCGCCAGCAGCCAAGAGGGAATCGTGGACAGTAGGAACTCTGGGGCCAACGTCCTGACTTTC
>TRBJ2-3|.|TRBD2|TRBV5-4
CASSSSGDTDTQYF
TGTGCCAGCAGCTCTAGCGGGGACACAGATACGCAGTATTTT
>TRBJ2-1|.|TRBD2|TRBV30
CAWIGTSSYNEQFF
TGTGCCTGGATAGGGACTAGCTCCTACAATGAGCAGTTCTTC
>TRBJ1-2|.|.|TRBV27
CASSLGPPLGGYTF
TGTGCCAGCAGTTTAGGACCGCCATTGGGAGGCTACACCTTC
>TRBJ2-1|.|TRBD2|TRBV5-1
CASRQLAGVINEQFF
TGCGCCAGCCGACAACTAGCGGGAGTTATCAATGAGCAGTTCTTC
>TRBJ1-1|.|.|TRBV29-1
CSVQRGRANTEAFF
TGCAGCGTCCAGAGGGGTCGGGCGAACACTGAAGCTTTCTTT
>TRBJ2-7|few|TRBD2|TRBV29-1
CSVETGGDEQYF
TGCAGCGTTGAAACGGGGGGTGACGAGCAGTACTTC
>TRBJ2-7|.|TRBD1|TRBV2
CASGTGDGTYEQYF
TGTGCCAGCGGAACAGGGGATGGGACCTACGAGCAGTACTTC
>TRBJ1-1|.|.|TRBV28
CASSIKLEAFF
TGTGCCAGCAGTATAAAACTTGAAGCTTTCTTT
>TRBJ1-4|.|.|TRBV6-5
CASSYSDMGEKLFF
TGTGCCAGCAGTTACTCTGACATGGGTGAAAAACTGTTTTTT
>TRBJ1-5|.|.|TRBV19
CASSNPLWGNQPQHF
TGTGCCAGTAGTAATCCCCTTTGGGGCAATCAGCCCCAGCATTTT
>TRBJ2-7|.|.|TRBV7-2
CASKQRNGYEQYF
TGTGCCAGCAAACAGCGGAACGGCTACGAGCAGTACTTC
>TRBJ2-1|.|TRBD2|TRBV29-1
CSADTSGRAEQFF
TGCAGCGCTGATACTAGCGGGAGGGCTGAGCAGTTCTTC
>TRBJ1-4|.|TRBD1|TRBV6-1
CASSEAQGGREKLFF
TGTGCCAGCAGTGAAGCGCAAGGGGGCAGGGAAAAACTGTTTTTT
>TRBJ2-7|.|TRBD1|TRBV6-5
CASIKDRVNYEQYF
TGTGCCAGCATAAAAGACAGGGTGAACTACGAGCAGTACTTC
>TRBJ1-6|.|.|TRBV5-1
CASREDVSYNSPLHF
TGCGCCAGCAGGGAGGACGTCTCCTATAATTCACCCCTCCACTTT
>TRBJ1-1|.|TRBD1|TRBV27
CASSSRTGRNTEAFF
TGTGCCAGCAGTTCCCGGACAGGGAGGAACACTGAAGCTTTCTTT
>TRBJ1-2|few|TRBD1|TRBV5-6
CASSRKTGVGYGYTF
TGTGCCAGCAGCCGGAAAACAGGGGTGGGCTATGGCTACACCTTC